A selection of T cell receptor beta chains follows, all from one sample in a study of CD8 T cells in Susac syndrome. TCRdb reprocessed the immunoSEQ multiplex PCR reads with MiXCR, giving one entry per CDR3 protein. The data contain about 20,000 distinct CDR3 sequences, 90% to 95% of them seen just once; the ten biggest clones take up 0.27%. Sequencing was performed on CD8+ T cells from PBMCs. These receptors were obtained from a human donor in good health. Each CDR3 is given with its conserved first and last residue. The D gene is left open where the match is weak. Clone size is not always given. Where it is, it says once, few, many or a class for expanded clones.

d_gene | abundance | len | j_gene | v_gene | CDR3aa | CDR3nt
. | . | 16 | TRBJ1-4 | TRBV7-9 | CASTLAGFGTNEKLFF | TGTGCCAGCACGCTAGCGGGTTTTGGGACTAATGAAAAACTGTTTTTT
. | once | 14 | TRBJ2-7 | TRBV5-4 | CASSYQGYSYEQYF | TGTGCCAGCAGCTACCAGGGTTACTCCTACGAGCAGTACTTC
TRBD1 | . | 16 | TRBJ1-6 | TRBV5-1 | CASSSSRTGPYSPLHF | TGCGCCAGCAGCTCTTCGAGGACAGGCCCTTATTCACCCCTCCACTTT
. | . | 15 | TRBJ1-5 | TRBV20-1 | CSASGSQVSNQPQHF | TGCAGTGCTAGTGGCTCACAGGTCTCCAATCAGCCCCAGCATTTT
. | once | 16 | TRBJ2-7 | TRBV4-3 | CASSQGGQLAPYEQYF | TGCGCCAGCAGCCAAGGAGGACAGCTCGCTCCCTACGAGCAGTACTTC
. | . | 16 | TRBJ2-1 | TRBV12-3/TRBV12-4 | CASSLRGRVSYNEQFF | TGTGCCAGCAGCCTCCGCGGCAGGGTCTCCTACAATGAGCAGTTCTTC
TRBD1 | . | 15 | TRBJ2-1 | TRBV2 | CAAKRGTGSYNEQFF | TGTGCCGCTAAACGGGGGACAGGGTCTTACAATGAGCAGTTCTTC
TRBD2 | . | 18 | TRBJ2-1 | TRBV7-9 | CASSRKLLAGASYNEQFF | TGTGCCAGCAGCCGAAAGCTTCTAGCGGGGGCATCCTACAATGAGCAGTTCTTC
. | . | 12 | TRBJ1-5 | TRBV5-6 | CASSLDNQPQHF | TGTGCCAGCAGCTTGGACAATCAGCCCCAGCATTTT
. | once | 15 | TRBJ1-5 | TRBV27 | CASSPRFPHNQPQHF | TGTGCCAGCAGTCCCAGGTTCCCTCACAATCAGCCCCAGCATTTT
. | . | 14 | TRBJ1-1 | TRBV4-3 | CASSQKGWNTEAFF | TGCGCCAGCAGCCAAAAGGGTTGGAACACTGAAGCTTTCTTT
. | . | 14 | TRBJ1-6 | TRBV5-4 | CASSSTTRSQPLHF | TGTGCCAGCAGCTCAACCACCCGTTCGCAACCCCTCCACTTT
. | . | 13 | TRBJ1-3 | TRBV29-1 | CSVWTDSGNTIYF | TGCAGCGTTTGGACAGACTCTGGAAACACCATATATTTT
. | . | 14 | TRBJ2-1 | TRBV3-1 | CASSPDPPWEEQFF | TGTGCCAGCAGCCCGGACCCCCCATGGGAGGAGCAGTTCTTC
. | . | 15 | TRBJ2-3 | TRBV5-1 | CASKDVLTSTDTQYF | TGCGCCAGCAAGGATGTTCTGACTAGCACAGATACGCAGTATTTT
TRBD1 | . | 16 | TRBJ1-2 | TRBV20-1 | CSARVARGRGNYGYTF | TGCAGTGCTAGAGTGGCCAGGGGGCGGGGTAACTATGGCTACACCTTC
TRBD1 | . | 14 | TRBJ2-3 | TRBV12-3/TRBV12-4 | CASKMTGGVDTQYF | TGTGCCAGCAAGATGACAGGGGGTGTCGATACGCAGTATTTT
. | . | 15 | TRBJ2-7 | TRBV6-1 | CASSETAERAYEQYF | TGTGCCAGCAGTGAAACGGCTGAAAGGGCCTACGAGCAGTACTTC
TRBD2 | . | 15 | TRBJ2-3 | TRBV9 | CASSIAGAFTDTQYF | TGTGCCAGCAGCATAGCGGGGGCCTTCACAGATACGCAGTATTTT
. | . | 17 | TRBJ2-3 | TRBV5-6 | CASKLGGTHISTDTQYF | TGTGCCAGCAAGCTTGGAGGGACACACATTAGCACAGATACGCAGTATTTT
. | . | 14 | TRBJ1-1 | TRBV10-2 | CASSEQGGNTEAFF | TGCGCCAGCAGTGAACAGGGAGGGAACACTGAAGCTTTCTTT
TRBD2 | . | 20 | TRBJ2-3 | TRBV3-1 | CASSQDRGTGIAGSTDTQYF | TGTGCCAGCAGCCAAGATCGTGGGACTGGGATAGCGGGGAGCACAGATACGCAGTATTTT
TRBD1 | once | 14 | TRBJ2-7 | TRBV4-3 | CASSPNRGLYEQYF | TGCGCCAGCAGCCCTAACAGGGGGCTGTACGAGCAGTACTTC
TRBD2 | . | 16 | TRBJ2-1 | TRBV7-2 | CASSLALAGGLSEQFF | TGTGCCAGCAGCTTAGCGCTAGCGGGGGGGCTAAGTGAGCAGTTCTTC
. | . | 13 | TRBJ2-2 | TRBV12-3/TRBV12-4 | CASTPLSAGELFF | TGTGCCAGCACCCCCCTGTCCGCCGGGGAGCTGTTTTTT
. | . | 13 | TRBJ1-4 | TRBV27 | CASSLSIEAQLFF | TGTGCCAGCAGTTTATCGATTGAGGCCCAGCTGTTTTTT
. | . | 11 | TRBJ1-1 | TRBV7-9 | CASSSDTEAFF | TGTGCCAGCAGTTCGGATACTGAAGCTTTCTTT
TRBD1 | . | 13 | TRBJ1-2 | TRBV7-8 | CASSSGTGNGYTF | TGTGCCAGCAGCTCCGGGACAGGGAATGGCTACACCTTC
. | . | 17 | TRBJ2-3 | TRBV11-2 | CASSLRPRGALTDTQYF | TGTGCCAGCAGCTTGAGACCCCGGGGCGCCCTCACAGATACGCAGTATTTT
TRBD1 | . | 14 | TRBJ1-1 | TRBV7-6 | CASSDRDRVTEAFF | TGTGCCAGCAGCGACCGGGACAGGGTCACTGAAGCTTTCTTT
TRBD1 | . | 15 | TRBJ2-4 | TRBV12-3/TRBV12-4 | CASSPGQGAKNIQYF | TGTGCCAGCAGTCCCGGACAGGGAGCCAAAAACATTCAGTACTTC
TRBD1 | . | 15 | TRBJ1-2 | TRBV19 | CASSIVSGQGSGYTF | TGTGCCAGTAGTATAGTGAGCGGACAGGGATCAGGCTACACCTTC
. | . | 14 | TRBJ2-7 | TRBV2 | CASISLPPSYEQYF | TGTGCCAGCATCAGTCTTCCCCCCTCCTACGAGCAGTACTTC
. | . | 14 | TRBJ1-1 | TRBV6-2/TRBV6-3 | CASSYMGIDTEAFF | TGTGCCAGCAGTTACATGGGGATCGACACTGAAGCTTTCTTT
. | . | 15 | TRBJ2-2 | TRBV2 | CASSDNTSPTGELFF | TGTGCCAGCAGTGATAACACTAGCCCCACCGGGGAGCTGTTTTTT
TRBD2 | . | 12 | TRBJ2-1 | TRBV12-3/TRBV12-4 | CASSGLAVEQFF | TGTGCCAGCAGCGGACTAGCGGTTGAGCAGTTCTTC
. | . | 10 | TRBJ2-7 | TRBV29-1 | CSVVSNEQYF | TGCAGCGTTGTAAGTAACGAGCAGTACTTC
. | . | 13 | TRBJ2-7 | TRBV12-3/TRBV12-4 | CASRGGNSYEQYF | TGTGCCAGCAGGGGCGGCAACTCCTACGAGCAGTACTTC
. | . | 15 | TRBJ1-1 | TRBV7-9 | CASSLPAGANTEAFF | TGTGCCAGCAGCCTGCCCGCGGGGGCGAACACTGAAGCTTTCTTT
. | . | 13 | TRBJ2-7 | TRBV20-1 | CSAKPHHSYEQYF | TGCAGTGCTAAACCGCACCACTCCTACGAGCAGTACTTC
. | . | 14 | TRBJ1-1 | TRBV5-6 | CASSSEARVVGAFF | TGTGCCAGCAGCTCCGAAGCTAGGGTCGTCGGAGCTTTCTTT
. | . | 15 | TRBJ2-1 | TRBV20-1 | CSAKGGRGPYNEQFF | TGCAGTGCTAAGGGGGGCAGGGGTCCCTACAATGAGCAGTTCTTC
TRBD2 | . | 17 | TRBJ2-2 | TRBV5-5 | CASSFPQRGVFTGELFF | TGTGCCAGCAGCTTCCCTCAGCGGGGGGTTTTCACCGGGGAGCTGTTTTTT
TRBD2 | . | 19 | TRBJ2-1 | TRBV3-1 | CASSPLTSGGLNSYNEQFF | TGTGCCAGCAGCCCATTAACTAGCGGGGGTCTTAACTCCTACAATGAGCAGTTCTTC
TRBD1 | . | 17 | TRBJ1-2 | TRBV4-1 | CASSQVPLTGGSYGYTF | TGCGCCAGCAGCCAAGTCCCCTTGACAGGGGGCAGCTATGGCTACACCTTC
TRBD2 | . | 16 | TRBJ2-3 | TRBV7-9 | CASSPWTSGSTDTQYF | TGTGCCAGCAGTCCCTGGACTAGCGGCAGCACAGATACGCAGTATTTT
TRBD1 | once | 14 | TRBJ1-2 | TRBV6-5 | CASSYQGGTYGYTF | TGTGCCAGCAGTTACCAGGGGGGAACCTATGGCTACACCTTC
. | . | 14 | TRBJ2-4 | TRBV29-1 | CSVVVRRGGNIQYF | TGCAGCGTTGTGGTGCGCAGGGGAGGCAACATTCAGTACTTC
TRBD2 | . | 19 | TRBJ2-1 | TRBV5-5 | CASSLARLAGALSYNEQFF | TGTGCCAGCAGCTTAGCTCGACTAGCGGGGGCCCTCTCCTACAATGAGCAGTTCTTC
. | . | 15 | TRBJ1-5 | TRBV3-1 | CASSQTDGSNQPQHF | TGTGCCAGCAGCCAAACCGACGGGAGCAATCAGCCCCAGCATTTT
. | . | 16 | TRBJ1-4 | TRBV3-1 | CASSHPSGGLNEKLFF | TGTGCCAGCAGCCACCCCAGTGGGGGCCTTAATGAAAAACTGTTTTTT
. | . | 15 | TRBJ2-5 | TRBV7-2 | CASSHTSGLQETQYF | TGTGCCAGCAGCCACACATCCGGGTTGCAAGAGACCCAGTACTTC
. | . | 15 | TRBJ1-5 | TRBV29-1 | CSVEDPGRVDQPQHF | TGCAGCGTTGAAGATCCTGGGAGGGTTGATCAGCCCCAGCATTTT